This T cell receptor (beta chain) was recorded in a study of T-cell memory formation after mild COVID-19. Study as a whole: TCR clusters were mostly donor specific. Study-wide points: Clones that got smaller from day 15 to 85 had even CD4/CD8, while clones growing later tipped toward CD4+.

In its sample, this clonotype was seen a few times. What it binds is unknown. Per the germline V gene, CDR1 is MNHEY and CDR2 is SVGAGI. Trimming stripped 4 bases from V and 4 bases from J, with 9 bases between. The CDR3 covers 13 residues. TCRdb redid the calling of the 5' RACE reads with MiXCR, one entry per CDR3 protein. The sample includes a few hundred thousand distinct CDR3 sequences, roughly 15% of them seen just once. This chain uses TRBV6-5 with TRBJ2-3, with D possibly called TRBD1 or TRBD2 (5 bases each). Source material: PBMCs or a T cell subset sorted from them (not recorded which). This TCR was sampled from a man between 18 and 29 years old who had mild COVID-19 (a few samples of this study predate the infection). Cell type and time point are not known. CDR3 coding DNA: TGTGCCAGCAGTTCTGGGACCGCAGATACGCAGTATTTT. Translating it yields CASSSGTADTQYF.